The 19 T cell receptor beta chains listed next were all sequenced from one sample in a study of beta chain features in type 1 diabetes. Expressed TCRB transcripts were sequenced because the entire RNA isolate underwent reverse transcription. The method was immunoSEQ multiplex PCR; TCRdb's version includes in-frame clones alone and lacks a portion of them. The sample shows around 400,000 clones, approximately 12% of them seen only once. Sequencing was done on a sample of naive CD4+ T cells from blood. All receptors come from a man in his late teens or twenties in good health.

The genes are TRBV15 and TRBJ1-2; no firm D call. Germline V lookup: CDR1 LNHNV, CDR2 YYDKDF (reference sequence). CDR3 size: 15 residues. V gave up 2 bases and J gave up 2 bases, with 12 bases separating them. CDR3 residues: CATSRSGNPNYGYTF. In nucleotides, the CDR3 is TGTGCCACCAGCAGATCGGGGAACCCAAACTATGGCTACACCTTC.

This clone was counted between two and nine times. This chain joins TRBV7-2 and TRBJ1-1; D remains ambiguous. The CDR3 is 14 amino acids. The germline CDR1 and CDR2 sequences are SGHTA and FQGNSA. Trimming left V 5 bases short and J 1 base short, with 11 bases between. This CDR3 reads CASSPRQRNTEAFF. The CDR3 DNA follows: TGTGCCAGCAGCCCCAGGCAGAGGAACACTGAAGCTTTCTTT.

The J gene is TRBJ2-6, the V gene TRBV7-2; D remains ambiguous. V dropped 0 bases and J dropped 0 bases, with 6 bases sitting between them. Germline loops: CDR1 SGHTA, CDR2 FQGNSA. The CDR3 totals 16 residues. The CDR3 loop is CASSLAMSSGANVLTF. The CDR3 DNA reads as TGTGCCAGCAGCTTAGCGATGAGCTCTGGGGCCAACGTCCTGACTTTC.

The gene calls are TRBV28 and TRBJ2-7; maybe TRBD1 (6 bases). Trimming took off 6 bases at V and 2 bases at J, with 14 bases between the two ends. The CDR3 runs 14 residues. Germline values: CDR1 MDHEN, CDR2 SYDVKM. CDR3: CASSRPGETYEQYF. CDR3 nucleotides: TGTGCCAGCAGCCGTCCAGGGGAGACCTACGAGCAGTACTTC.

The V gene is TRBV30, the J gene TRBJ1-6, with D tentatively TRBD1 (6 bases). This CDR3 is built from 15 residues. V gave up 3 bases and J gave up 3 bases, with 12 bases separating them. Germline V lookup: CDR1 GTSNPN, CDR2 SVGIG (reference sequence). CDR3 nucleotides: TGTGCCTGGAGGGTGGACAGTCACTATAATTCACCCCTCCACTTT. Its protein product is CAWRVDSHYNSPLHF.

This clone was seen a handful of times. This chain connects TRBV12-2 to TRBJ2-5; the D call in the table, TRBD2, was not verified against the DNA. TRBV12-2 corresponds to a pseudogene. The CDR3 is 13 amino acids. CDR3 region: CASRSRVQETQYF. In DNA form, the CDR3 reads TGTGCAAGTCGCTCCCGCGTTCAAGAGACCCAGTACTTC.

This clone has just a few counts. CDR3 nucleotides: TGTGCCAGCAGCGTAGCTTACGGGTTCACAGATACGCAGTATTTT. This translates into CASSVAYGFTDTQYF. The chain joins TRBV9 to TRBJ2-3; no definite D call. Germline-derived CDR1 and CDR2 are SGDLS and YYNGEE. The V end was cut by 0 bases, the J end by 2 bases, with 10 bases between. The CDR3 length is 15 residues.

The rearrangement uses TRBV28 and TRBJ1-1; 7 bases are a match to TRBD1. With 4 bases clipped from V and 4 bases from J, the junction kept 6 bases outside the gene matches. The CDR3 length is 14 residues. Germline V lookup: CDR1 MDHEN, CDR2 SYDVKM. CDR3 nucleotides: TGTGCCAGCAGTTCCGTTCAGGGGGGCACTGAAGCTTTCTTT. Protein: CASSSVQGGTEAFF.

The CDR3 DNA reads as TGCGCCAGCAGCTTGGCCGCACAGGGGATCGCGGGAAACACCATATATTTT. This codes for CASSLAAQGIAGNTIYF. The rearrangement links TRBV5-1 to TRBJ1-3; 7 bases line up with TRBD1. This CDR3 spans 17 amino acids. The ends lost 0 bases at V and 4 bases at J; junction bases unmatched: 10. In germline, CDR1 is SGHRS, CDR2 YFSETQ.

The CDR3 sequence: CASSLGQALSPLHF. CDR3 bases: TGTGCCAGCAGCTTAGGCCAGGCTCTTTCACCCCTCCACTTT. The chain has TRBV7-2 and TRBJ1-6; D is ambiguous. CDR1 and CDR2 from the germline V gene are SGHTA and FQGNSA. V lost 1 base and J 9 bases, leaving 10 bases between the germline ends. This CDR3 has 14 residues.

The chain joins TRBV9 to TRBJ2-4; the D is unclear. Germline V CDR1 and CDR2: SGDLS, YYNGEE. This CDR3 spans 16 amino acids. V lost 3 bases and J 2 bases, leaving 15 bases between the germline ends. The CDR3 spells CASSGDTFASKNIQYF. The CDR3, as DNA: TGTGCCAGCAGCGGCGACACCTTTGCTTCCAAAAACATTCAGTACTTC.

This clone was seen more than once but under ten times. The chain employs TRBV5-4 and TRBJ1-2; D unresolved. The CDR3 is 15 amino acids. Trimming removed 0 bases at V and 4 bases at J, with 13 bases between. From germline, CDR1 is SGHNT and CDR2 YYREEE (reference sequence). This CDR3 is CASSLAEGFVYGYTF. The CDR3 DNA is TGTGCCAGCAGCTTGGCGGAGGGCTTCGTCTATGGCTACACCTTC.

This chain joins TRBV2 and TRBJ1-1; D possibly corresponds to TRBD1 (6 bases). The CDR3 is 15 residues long. Germline-derived CDR1 and CDR2 are SNHLY and FYNNEI. V was pared by 6 bases and J by 1 base, with 15 bases between. The CDR3 is CASSPGRGRNTEAFF. In DNA, the CDR3 is TGTGCCAGCAGCCCCGGCAGGGGCCGGAACACTGAAGCTTTCTTT.

This clone has just a few counts. The chain employs TRBV7-3 and TRBJ2-1; 9 bases are shared with TRBD2. V lost 2 bases and J lost 2; bases outside the gene matches: 4. The length of the CDR3 is 16 residues. Per the germline V gene, CDR1 is SGHTA and CDR2 is FQGTGA. The CDR3, as DNA: TGTGCCAGCAGCTTATTTGGCGGGGGGGCCTACAATGAGCAGTTCTTC. Amino acids: CASSLFGGGAYNEQFF.

In this sample, this clone turned up a few times. The chain has TRBV5-4 and TRBJ2-2, with no clear D. The germline gives CDR1 SGHNT, CDR2 YYREEE (reference sequence). Trimming took off 4 bases at V and 7 bases at J, with 5 bases between the two ends. This CDR3 spans 11 amino acids. CDR3 sequence: CASSTGGELFF. Written as DNA, the CDR3 is TGTGCCAGCAGCACCGGCGGGGAGCTGTTTTTT. The whole variable domain, remainder taken from reference TRBV5-4 and TRBJ2-2, is ETGVTQSPTHLIKTRGQQVTLRCSSQSGHNTVSWYQQALGQGPQFIFQYYREEENGRGNFPPRFSGLQFPNYSSELNVNALELDDSALYLCASSTGGELFFGEGSRLTVL.

V and J are TRBV30 and TRBJ1-1; D may be TRBD1 (5 bases). Germline V gene sequence: CDR1 GTSNPN, CDR2 SVGIG (reference sequence). The CDR3 consists of 12 residues. V was cut by 5 bases and J by 5 bases, with 12 bases left in between. CDR3 sequence: CAWDQGGTEAFF. The CDR3 region has the DNA TGTGCCTGGGACCAGGGAGGGACTGAAGCTTTCTTT.

V is TRBV5-1 and J is TRBJ2-1, with TRBD1 identical over 9 bases. Germline V gives CDR1 SGHRS, CDR2 YFSETQ. V lost 3 bases to trimming and J lost 7 bases; unmatched junction nucleotides: 8. The CDR3 sequence is 15 residues long. For the CDR3, the DNA is TGCGCCAGCAGCTCCTCCCCGGACAGGGGTAATGAGCAGTTCTTC. This translates into CASSSSPDRGNEQFF.

This chain uses TRBV4-3 with TRBJ2-7, with TRBD2 matching over 9 bases. The V gene end was trimmed by 0 bases and the J gene end by 0 bases; junction bases not matched to a gene: 6. Germline CDR1 is LGHNA and CDR2 is YSLEER. The CDR3 has 17 amino acids. The CDR3 loop reads CASSQDPTSGRSYEQYF. The CDR3 nucleotides are TGCGCCAGCAGCCAAGACCCGACTAGCGGTCGCTCCTACGAGCAGTACTTC.

The J gene is TRBJ2-3, the V gene TRBV6-5; 8 nucleotides agree with TRBD2. The CDR3 spans 14 residues. Germline-derived CDR1 and CDR2 are MNHEY and SVGAGI. Trimming removed 6 bases from V and 4 bases from J; junction bases left unmatched: 6. Here the CDR3 DNA reads TGTGCCAGCAGCCGCGGGGGGCTAGCAGATACGCAGTATTTT. It codes for CASSRGGLADTQYF.